This T cell receptor beta chain was obtained from a study of T cell responses to AZD1222 COVID-19 vaccine. Here immunoSEQ multiplex PCR was the method, and the copy in TCRdb shows in-frame clones only, minus some. The table lists around 94,000 clones, 85% of them singletons, with 4.5% to 5% in the top ten. V shed 3 bases and J shed 0 bases, with 6 bases lying between them. Germline CDR1 is GTSNPN and CDR2 is SVGIG (reference sequence). This CDR3 is 13 amino acids long. Sample: peripheral blood, taken 28 days after the second AZD1222 dose. The gene calls are TRBV30 and TRBJ1-5; D not certain. The receptor's source is an adult who received the AZD1222 COVID-19 vaccine. This CDR3 reads CAWRGYSNQPQHF. The CDR3 region has the DNA TGTGCCTGGAGGGGTTATAGCAATCAGCCCCAGCATTTT. Supplemented by reference TRBV30 and TRBJ1-5, the full variable domain reads SQTIHQWPATLVQPVGSPLSLECTVEGTSNPNLYWYRQAAGRGLQLLFYSVGIGQISSEVPQNLSASRPQDRQFILSSKKLLLSDSGFYLCAWRGYSNQPQHFGDGTRLSIL.